The rows below give T cell receptor beta chains drawn from one sample of a study of T cell responses to AZD1222 COVID-19 vaccine. TCRdb's copy holds only in-frame clones and misses some; the assay was immunoSEQ multiplex PCR. In the table there are 120,000 to 150,000 clones, 86% of which are singletons. The sequencing here drew on peripheral blood, taken 28 days after the second AZD1222 dose. The receptors come from an adult who received the AZD1222 COVID-19 vaccine. Each CDR3 is given with its conserved first and last residue. Fields, in order: clone size, J gene, V gene, D gene, CDR3 DNA, CDR3 protein. A D gene is named only where the DNA matches it firmly. A clone size is listed for some rows: how often the clone was seen (once, few, many), or a class if it is expanded.

.	TRBJ1-2	TRBV29-1	TRBD1	TGCAGCGTGACAGGGGACGGGGATGGCTACACCTTC	CSVTGDGDGYTF
once	TRBJ2-7	TRBV7-2	.	TGTGCCAGCAGCCCGGAGGGGTGGTCCCCCACCGAGCAGTACTTC	CASSPEGWSPTEQYF
.	TRBJ2-3	TRBV6-1	.	TGTGCCAGCAGTGAACCCGGTCGGGGAGATACGCAGTATTTT	CASSEPGRGDTQYF
once	TRBJ1-3	TRBV10-2	.	TGCGCCAGCAGTGAGTTTACAGTTGGAAACACCATATATTTT	CASSEFTVGNTIYF
.	TRBJ2-7	TRBV7-2	TRBD2	TGTGCCAGCAGCTTAGTTGTGTGGACTAGCGGGGATTACGAGCAGTACTTC	CASSLVVWTSGDYEQYF
.	TRBJ2-3	TRBV10-3	TRBD2	TGTGCCATCAGTGTCGGGGGACTAGCAACAGATACGCAGTATTTT	CAISVGGLATDTQYF
.	TRBJ1-4	TRBV4-2	.	TGTGCCAGCAGCCCCCCTGAAGGTGCAACTAATGAAAAACTGTTTTTT	CASSPPEGATNEKLFF
.	TRBJ1-2	TRBV3-1/TRBV3-2	.	TGTGCCAGCAGCCCACCAATTTTGGCTCCCTATGGCTACACCTTC	CASSPPILAPYGYTF
.	TRBJ2-1	TRBV6-4	.	TGTGCCTCGCGGCGGAGCCTCAACAATGAGCAGTTCTTC	CASRRSLNNEQFF
.	TRBJ1-2	TRBV20-1	.	TGCAGTGCTAGTAGTGGCTACACCTTC	CSASSGYTF
.	TRBJ2-2	TRBV4-2	.	TGTGCCAGCAGCCAAGTGTTGGACAACACCGGGGAGCTGTTTTTT	CASSQVLDNTGELFF
.	TRBJ2-7	TRBV29-1	.	TGCAGCGTGACGACAGCAAACTACGAGCAGTACTTC	CSVTTANYEQYF